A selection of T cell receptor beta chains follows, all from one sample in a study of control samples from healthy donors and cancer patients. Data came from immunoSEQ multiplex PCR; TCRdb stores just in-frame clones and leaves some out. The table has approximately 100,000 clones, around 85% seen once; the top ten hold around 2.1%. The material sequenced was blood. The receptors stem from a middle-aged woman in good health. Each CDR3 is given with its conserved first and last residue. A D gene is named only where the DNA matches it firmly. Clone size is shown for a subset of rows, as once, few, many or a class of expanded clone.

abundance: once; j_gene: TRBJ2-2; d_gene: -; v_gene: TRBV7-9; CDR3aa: CASSSDRGPTGELFF; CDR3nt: TGTGCCAGCAGTTCTGACAGAGGCCCCACCGGGGAGCTGTTTTTT
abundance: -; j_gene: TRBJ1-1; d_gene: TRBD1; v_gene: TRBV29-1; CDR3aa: CSGTGGRNTEAFF; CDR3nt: TGCAGCGGGACAGGGGGCAGGAACACTGAAGCTTTCTTT
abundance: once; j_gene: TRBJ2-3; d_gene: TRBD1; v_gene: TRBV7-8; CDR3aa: CASSLPGGQGTSTDTQYF; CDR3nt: TGTGCCAGCAGCTTACCAGGGGGCCAGGGTACAAGCACAGATACGCAGTATTTT
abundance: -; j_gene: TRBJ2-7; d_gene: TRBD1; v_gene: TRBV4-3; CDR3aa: CASSQEPTGSHEQYF; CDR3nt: TGCGCCAGCAGCCAAGAACCGACAGGGTCCCACGAGCAGTACTTC
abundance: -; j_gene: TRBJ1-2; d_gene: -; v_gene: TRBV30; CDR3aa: CAWSVGGARSAYGYTF; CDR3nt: TGTGCCTGGAGTGTAGGTGGGGCCCGGAGCGCCTATGGCTACACCTTC
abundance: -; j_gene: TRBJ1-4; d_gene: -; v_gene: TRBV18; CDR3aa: CASSPLLGVTNEKLFF; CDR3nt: TGTGCCAGCTCACCCCTACTGGGGGTAACTAATGAAAAACTGTTTTTT
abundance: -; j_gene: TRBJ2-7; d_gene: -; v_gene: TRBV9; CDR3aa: CASSVGGTLASYEQYF; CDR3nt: TGTGCCAGCAGCGTGGGTGGAACACTGGCTAGCTACGAGCAGTACTTC
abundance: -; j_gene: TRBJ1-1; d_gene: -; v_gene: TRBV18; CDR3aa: CASSPRRLIQVAFDREAFF; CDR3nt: TGTGCCAGCTCACCACGCAGACTTATACAAGTAGCCTTCGATCGTGAAGCTTTCTTT
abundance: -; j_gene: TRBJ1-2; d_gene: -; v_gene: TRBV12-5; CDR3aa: CASGLQDSSGYTF; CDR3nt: TGTGCTAGTGGCCTTCAGGACAGTAGCGGCTACACCTTC
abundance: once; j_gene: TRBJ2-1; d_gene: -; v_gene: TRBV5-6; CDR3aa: CASSLRTMSSYNEQFF; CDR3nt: TGTGCCAGCAGCTTGAGGACAATGAGCTCCTACAATGAGCAGTTCTTC
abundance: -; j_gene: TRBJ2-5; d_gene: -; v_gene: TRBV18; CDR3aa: CASSPAGNQETQYF; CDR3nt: TGTGCCAGCTCACCAGCGGGGAACCAAGAGACCCAGTACTTC
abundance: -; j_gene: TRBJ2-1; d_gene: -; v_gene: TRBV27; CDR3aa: CASSGLGSHSYNEQFF; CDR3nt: TGTGCCAGCAGTGGCTTGGGGTCTCACTCCTACAATGAGCAGTTCTTC
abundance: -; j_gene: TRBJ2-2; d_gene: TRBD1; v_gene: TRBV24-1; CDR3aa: CATSDFWTGPSVNTGELFF; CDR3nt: TGTGCCACCAGTGATTTTTGGACAGGGCCTTCGGTGAACACCGGGGAGCTGTTTTTT
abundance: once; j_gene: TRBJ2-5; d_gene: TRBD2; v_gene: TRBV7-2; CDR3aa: CASLRTSGGAETQYF; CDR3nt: TGTGCCAGCTTGAGGACTAGCGGGGGGGCAGAGACCCAGTACTTC
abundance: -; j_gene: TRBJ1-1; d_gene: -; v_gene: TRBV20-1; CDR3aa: CSASEPATEAFF; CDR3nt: TGCAGTGCTAGTGAACCGGCGACTGAAGCTTTCTTT
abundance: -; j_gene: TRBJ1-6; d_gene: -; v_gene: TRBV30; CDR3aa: CAWSDAGFRSPLHF; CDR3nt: TGTGCCTGGAGTGATGCGGGGTTTAGATCACCCCTCCACTTT
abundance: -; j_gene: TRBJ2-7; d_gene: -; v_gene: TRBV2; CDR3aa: CASSETVLGEQYF; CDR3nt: TGTGCCAGCAGTGAGACGGTGTTAGGAGAGCAGTACTTC
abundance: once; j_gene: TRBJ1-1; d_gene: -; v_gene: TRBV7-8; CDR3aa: CASSQPHRNTEAFF; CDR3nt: TGTGCCAGCAGCCAACCCCACAGGAACACTGAAGCTTTCTTT
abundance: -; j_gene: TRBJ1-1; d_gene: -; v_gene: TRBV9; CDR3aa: CASSVAGNTEAFF; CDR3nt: TGTGCCAGCAGCGTAGCCGGGAACACTGAAGCTTTCTTT
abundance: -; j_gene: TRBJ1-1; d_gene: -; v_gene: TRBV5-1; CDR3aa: CASSVQGGGTEAFF; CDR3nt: TGCGCCAGCAGCGTACAGGGAGGAGGCACTGAAGCTTTCTTT
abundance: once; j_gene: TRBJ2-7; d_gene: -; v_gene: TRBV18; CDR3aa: CASSLDREQYF; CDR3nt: TGTGCCAGCTCACTTGACAGAGAGCAGTACTTC
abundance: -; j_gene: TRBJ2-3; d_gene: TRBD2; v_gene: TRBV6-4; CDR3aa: CASSAGTSGGLTDTQYF; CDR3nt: TGTGCCAGCAGCGCAGGGACTAGCGGGGGCCTCACAGATACGCAGTATTTT
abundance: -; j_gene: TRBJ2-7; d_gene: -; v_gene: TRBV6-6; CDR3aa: CASSYSPGTPYEQYF; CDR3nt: TGTGCCAGCAGTTACTCGCCCGGAACGCCCTACGAGCAGTACTTC
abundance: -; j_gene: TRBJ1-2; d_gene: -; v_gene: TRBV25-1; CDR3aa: CASYEGDYGYTF; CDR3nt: TGTGCCAGCTACGAGGGGGACTATGGCTACACCTTC
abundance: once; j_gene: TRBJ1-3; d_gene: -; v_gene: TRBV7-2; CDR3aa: CASSLGSAGNTIYF; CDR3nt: TGTGCCAGCAGCTTAGGGTCGGCGGGAAACACCATATATTTT
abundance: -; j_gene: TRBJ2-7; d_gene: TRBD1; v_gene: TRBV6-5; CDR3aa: CASSRSGQTYEQYF; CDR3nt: TGTGCCAGCAGTCGCTCGGGACAGACCTACGAGCAGTACTTC
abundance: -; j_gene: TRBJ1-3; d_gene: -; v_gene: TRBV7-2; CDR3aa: CASSLARYSSSGNTIYF; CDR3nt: TGTGCCAGCAGCTTAGCGCGATACAGCAGCTCTGGAAACACCATATATTTT
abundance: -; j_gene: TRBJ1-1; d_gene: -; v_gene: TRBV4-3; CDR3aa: CASSQVGGTIAFF; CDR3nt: TGCGCCAGCAGCCAAGTGGGGGGAACGATCGCTTTCTTT
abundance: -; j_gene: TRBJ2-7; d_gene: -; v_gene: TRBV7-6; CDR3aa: CASSLERDFLVQYF; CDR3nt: TGTGCCAGCAGCCTAGAAAGGGATTTTCTGGTGCAGTACTTC
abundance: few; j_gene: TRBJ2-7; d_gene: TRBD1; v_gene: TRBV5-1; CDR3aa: CASSLAGTGDPYEQYF; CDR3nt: TGCGCCAGCAGCTTGGCCGGGACAGGGGATCCCTACGAGCAGTACTTC
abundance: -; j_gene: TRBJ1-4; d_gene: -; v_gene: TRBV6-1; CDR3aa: CASSEVGGTGEKLFF; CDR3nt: TGTGCCAGCAGTGAAGTTGGGGGGACCGGTGAAAAACTGTTTTTT
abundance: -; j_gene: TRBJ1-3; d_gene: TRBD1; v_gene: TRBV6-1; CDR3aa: CASSEPLDRGVGGRRNTIYF; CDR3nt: TGTGCCAGCAGTGAACCCTTAGACAGGGGTGTGGGGGGCAGAAGAAACACCATATATTTT
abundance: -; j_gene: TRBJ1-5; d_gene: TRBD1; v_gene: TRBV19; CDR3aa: CASSLIGTGKENQPQHF; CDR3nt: TGTGCCAGTAGTCTCATCGGGACAGGGAAAGAAAATCAGCCCCAGCATTTT
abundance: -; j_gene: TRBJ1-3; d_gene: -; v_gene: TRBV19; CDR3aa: CASRTAANTIYF; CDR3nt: TGTGCCAGTAGGACAGCCGCGAACACCATATATTTT
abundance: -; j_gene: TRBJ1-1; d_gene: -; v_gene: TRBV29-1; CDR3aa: CSVSLDREEAEAFF; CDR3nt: -
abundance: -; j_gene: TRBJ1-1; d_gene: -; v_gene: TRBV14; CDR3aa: CASSQGLRKEAFF; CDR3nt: TGTGCCAGCAGCCAAGGGTTACGAAAGGAAGCTTTCTTT
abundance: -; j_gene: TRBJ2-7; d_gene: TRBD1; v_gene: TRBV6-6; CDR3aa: CASRRQGGTTASYEQYF; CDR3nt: TGTGCCAGCAGACGACAGGGGGGCACGACCGCCTCCTACGAGCAGTACTTC
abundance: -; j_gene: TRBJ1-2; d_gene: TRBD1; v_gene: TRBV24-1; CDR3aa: CATSVTGAYGYTF; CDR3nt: TGTGCCACCAGTGTCACAGGGGCTTATGGCTACACCTTC
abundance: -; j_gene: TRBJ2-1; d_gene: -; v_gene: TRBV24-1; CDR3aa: CVTSGGGPNGEQFF; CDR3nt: TGTGTCACCAGTGGTGGGGGGCCTAATGGTGAGCAGTTCTTC
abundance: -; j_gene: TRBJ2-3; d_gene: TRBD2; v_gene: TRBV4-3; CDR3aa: CASSQEASPPRARGGGDTQYF; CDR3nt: TGCGCCAGCAGCCAAGAGGCGTCACCGCCTCGGGCGCGGGGGGGCGGGGATACGCAGTATTTT